This TCR beta chain was recovered during a study of blood T cell repertoires in COVID-19. Assay used: immunoSEQ multiplex PCR; TCRdb lists only in-frame clones, some missing. The sample comprises some 76,000 clones, 82% of which are singletons, and roughly 10% rests with the top ten. V was trimmed by 3 bases and J by 7 bases, leaving 10 bases between them. Germline-derived CDR1 and CDR2 are SGHRS and YFSETQ. This CDR3 has 12 amino acids. The chain recombines TRBV5-1 with TRBJ1-1; D is perhaps TRBD1 (5 bases). Specimen: peripheral blood. The sequence came from a man in his fifties with acute or convalescent COVID-19. The CDR3 reads CASSSSRDEAFF. The CDR3 DNA follows: TGCGCCAGCAGCTCCTCCAGGGATGAAGCTTTCTTT. The whole variable domain, filled in from reference TRBV5-1 and TRBJ1-1, reads KAGVTQTPRYLIKTRGQQVTLSCSPISGHRSVSWYQQTPGQGLQFLFEYFSETQRNKGNFPGRFSGRQFSNSRSEMNVSTLELGDSALYLCASSSSRDEAFFGQGTRLTVV.